This T cell receptor (beta chain) was documented in a study of T cell repertoires in cytomegalovirus infection. Study outcomes and limitations: HLA-C-restricted TCR beta clonotypes specific for CMV led the ex vivo response.

TCRdb passed the reads through MiXCR, listing each CDR3 protein once. The sample yields roughly 800,000 distinct CDR3 sequences, just under 30% seen once. There are 16 residues in the CDR3. Germline V gene data show CDR1 as MNHEY and CDR2 as SMNVEV (reference sequence). V was cut by 4 bases and J by 10 bases, with 20 bases left in between. This clonotype was observed a few times. As yet, its antigen is unknown. Sample: cultured CD8+ T cells from PBMCs, taken from culture after CMV antigen stimulation. The sequence was obtained from a human donor in good health (CMV status not recorded). Some clones in this sample may be carry-over from other donors' samples. The chain recombines TRBV27 with TRBJ1-6; D call uncertain. The CDR3 spells CASSSSGSSIISPLHF. The CDR3 DNA is TGTGCCAGCAGTTCCTCGGGATCGAGCATAATCTCACCCCTCCACTTT.